The 5 T cell receptor beta chains below were found in one sample sequenced in a study of beta chain features in type 1 diabetes. Study results and caveats: Significant though moderate, a shortening of TCRB CDR3s appeared in all four CD4+ subsets of Type 1 diabetes patients.

These receptors have no identified antigens. Reverse transcribing all isolated RNA meant expressed TCRB transcripts were sequenced. Repertoires were generated with immunoSEQ multiplex PCR, while TCRdb's copy carries only in-frame clones and drops some. The data hold 300,000 to 350,000 clones, with roughly 8.8% observed a single time. The sequencing sample was made of central memory CD4+ T cells from blood. All receptors come from a man under 40 with type 1 diabetes.

This chain joins TRBV5-5 and TRBJ2-7; 8 bases match TRBD1. CDR1 is SGHKS, CDR2 YYEKEE, per germline (reference sequence). The CDR3 runs 16 residues. The ends lost 3 bases at V and 5 bases at J; junction bases unmatched: 13. The DNA for the CDR3 is TGTGCCAGCAGCTACAACGCGGACAGGGTTTACAACGAGCAGTACTTC. Residues: CASSYNADRVYNEQYF.

This clone was seen a handful of times. The sample carries other DNA sequences with the same CDR3. This chain joins TRBV7-2 and TRBJ2-6, with 7 bases fitting TRBD1. CDR3 length: 15 amino acids. The J segment lost 2 bases and the V segment lost 3 bases, leaving 1 base of the junction unmatched. Per the germline V gene, CDR1 is SGHTA and CDR2 is FQGNSA. The CDR3: CASSFQGAGANVLTF. The CDR3 coding sequence is TGTGCCAGCAGCTTTCAGGGGGCTGGGGCCAACGTCCTGACTTTC.

A few counts support this clone. V gene TRBV21-1 combines with J gene TRBJ2-5; TRBD2 is the table's D call, not checked against the DNA. TRBV21-1 is a pseudogene. The CDR3 totals 15 residues. The CDR3 region is CASSGPGLSQETQYF. CDR3 DNA: TGTGCCAGCAGCGGTCCGGGACTCTCACAGGAGACCCAGTACTTC.

CDR3 region: CSVGGRGSTGELFF. The CDR3 coding sequence is TGCAGCGTTGGGGGGCGGGGAAGCACCGGGGAGCTGTTTTTT. The rearrangement joins TRBV29-1 to TRBJ2-2; the D gene could be TRBD1 or TRBD2 (6 bases each). Germline CDR1 and CDR2: SQVTM and ANQGSEA. V was clipped by 4 bases and J by 4 bases, with 13 bases between them. CDR3 length: 14 residues.

The chain is built from TRBV14 and TRBJ2-3; D remains unclear. This CDR3 has 13 residues. V lost 1 base, J lost 11 bases, and 13 bases lay in between. Germline CDR1 and CDR2: SGHDN and FVKESK. Written as DNA, the CDR3 is TGTGCCAGCAGCCAAGGGGCGGACGCAAAGCAGTATTTT. Protein product: CASSQGADAKQYF.